These 8 T cell receptor beta chains came from one sample sequenced in a study of vaccination effects on CD4 cells after COVID-19. No antigens are known for them. The protocol was immunoSEQ multiplex PCR, while the TCRdb copy is restricted to in-frame clones and leaves out a portion. The sample has tens of thousands of clones, roughly 76% seen once; the top ten hold about 2.2%. Expansion of antigen-specific CD4+ T cells with viral peptide pools was carried out by the ViraFEST assay before sequencing. Subsequent to less than 13 days of culture, CD4+ T cells were isolated. The material sequenced was CD4+ T cells from PBMCs cultured with HCoV-229E spike peptides, taken before COVID-19 vaccination. These receptors were collected from a human donor who received a COVID-19 vaccine.

The J gene is TRBJ2-1, the V gene TRBV30, with TRBD1 identical over 8 bases. The germline V gene has CDR1 GTSNPN and CDR2 SVGIG (reference sequence). V was clipped by 2 bases and J by 6 bases; unmatched bases: 6. CDR3 length: 14 residues. In nucleotides, the CDR3 is TGTGCCTGGAGTTTAGGGACAGGAGTCAATGAGCAGTTCTTC. Residues: CAWSLGTGVNEQFF.

This chain connects TRBV6-5 to TRBJ2-5; 11 nucleotides align to TRBD2. The CDR3 covers 14 residues. With V trimmed by 6 bases and J by 5 bases, 5 bases remained unmatched. Germline V gives CDR1 MNHEY, CDR2 SVGAGI. CDR3 sequence: CASRIAGGRETQYF. As DNA, the CDR3 is TGTGCCAGCAGGATAGCGGGGGGGCGCGAGACCCAGTACTTC.

The rearrangement links TRBV9 to TRBJ2-5; 8 bases map to TRBD1. The V and J ends lost 3 bases and 3 bases, in that order; junction bases with no gene match: 10. The CDR3 totals 16 residues. Germline assignment: CDR1 SGDLS and CDR2 YYNGEE. CDR3 nucleotides: TGTGCCAGCAGCGCAAATACAGGGGGAGGAGAAGAGACCCAGTACTTC. Translated: CASSANTGGGEETQYF.

In DNA, the CDR3 is TGTGCCAGCAGTCCTGTAGAGGGAGGCATCTATGGCTACACCTTC. Amino acid sequence: CASSPVEGGIYGYTF. J is TRBJ1-2 and V is TRBV11-2; D uncertain. From germline, CDR1 is SGHAT and CDR2 FQNNGV. This CDR3 has 15 amino acids. The germline V and J ends were trimmed by 6 bases and 4 bases, with 18 bases remaining between them.

In this sample, this clone turned up a few times. The DNA for the CDR3 is TGTGCCAGCAGTGATTCCGGCAATCAGCCCCAGCATTTT. Encoded protein: CASSDSGNQPQHF. The gene calls are TRBV2 and TRBJ1-5; D is unclear. CDR3 length: 13 amino acids. From germline, CDR1 is SNHLY and CDR2 FYNNEI. Trimming cost V 3 bases and J 2 bases, with 5 bases left between them. The full variable domain, in which reference TRBV2 and TRBJ1-5 provide the parts outside the CDR3, is EPEVTQTPSHQVTQMGQEVILRCVPISNHLYFYWYRQILGQKVEFLVSFYNNEISEKSEIFDDQFSVERPDGSNFTLKIRSTKLEDSAMYFCASSDSGNQPQHFGDGTRLSIL.

The rearrangement joins TRBV28 to TRBJ2-3; D may be TRBD2 (6 bases). V lost 6 bases, J lost 7 bases, and 23 bases lay in between. The CDR3 has 16 residues. Looked up from germline, CDR1 is MDHEN and CDR2 is SYDVKM. CDR3 residues: CASSPQLAGRTNTQYF. The CDR3 DNA reads as TGTGCCAGCAGCCCGCAACTAGCTGGCCGGACTAATACGCAGTATTTT.

The chain joins TRBV7-2 to TRBJ1-1, with D possibly matching TRBD1 (5 bases). V lost 2 bases and J lost 4, with 8 bases in between. The V gene's germline CDR1 is SGHTA and CDR2 FQGNSA. The CDR3 length is 13 residues. Here the CDR3 DNA reads TGTGCCAGCAGCTTAACCGGGGGCACTGAAGCTTTCTTT. Encoded protein: CASSLTGGTEAFF.

The V gene is TRBV4-2, the J gene TRBJ1-5; D is uncertain. V was trimmed by 1 base and J by 0 bases, leaving 4 bases between them. Germline V gives CDR1 LGHNA, CDR2 YNFKEQ. The CDR3 has 14 amino acids. CDR3 residues: CASSQVSSNQPQHF. The CDR3 region has the DNA TGTGCCAGCAGCCAAGTTTCTAGCAATCAGCCCCAGCATTTT.